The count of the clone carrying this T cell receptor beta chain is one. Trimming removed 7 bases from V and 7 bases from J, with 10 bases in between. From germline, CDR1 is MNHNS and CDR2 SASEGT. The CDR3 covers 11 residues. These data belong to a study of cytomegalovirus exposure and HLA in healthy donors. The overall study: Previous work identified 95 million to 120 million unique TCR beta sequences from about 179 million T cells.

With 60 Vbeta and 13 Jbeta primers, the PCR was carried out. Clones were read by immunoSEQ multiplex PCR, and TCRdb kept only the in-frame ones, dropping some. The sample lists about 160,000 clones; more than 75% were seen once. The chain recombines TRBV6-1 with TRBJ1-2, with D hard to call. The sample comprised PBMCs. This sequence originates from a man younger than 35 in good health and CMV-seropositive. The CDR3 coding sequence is TGTGCCAGCATTAGCTCTGGTGGCTACACCTTC. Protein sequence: CASISSGGYTF.